The source of this T cell receptor beta chain is a study of T-cell reconstitution after alpha-beta-depleted transplantation in children. This clonotype was picked up a small number of times. Its antigen is undetermined. Trimming took off 3 bases at V and 7 bases at J, with 12 bases between the two ends. The CDR3 spans 14 residues. A library of TCRbeta sequences, prepared with unique molecular identifiers, was generated. TCRdb reprocessed the PCR reads via MiXCR and lists one record per CDR3 protein. The table has a few hundred thousand distinct CDR3 sequences, roughly 27% seen once. Study-wide results and limits: T-cell counts and diversity at one year following transplant were attributed mainly to newly produced T cells. The high TCRbeta diversity at day 60 in some patients came from surviving recipient T cells and thymic progenitors. At around two months after transplant, the alpha-beta T cells were reportedly derived from several hundred expanded clones that came from non-depleted graft cells.

This rearrangement joins TRBV12-3 or TRBV12-4 to TRBJ1-4, with D maybe TRBD1 (5 bases). This specimen consisted of PBMCs, obtained before TCRalphabeta/CD19-depleted stem cell transplant. The receptor was derived from a boy under two years old with Wiskott-Aldrich syndrome, due to receive a stem cell transplant. The CDR3 coding sequence is TGTGCCAGCAGTTTCGGGGGACTAATTGAAAAACTGTTTTTT. It yields the protein CASSFGGLIEKLFF.